This T cell receptor (beta chain) was recorded in a study of blood T cell repertoires in COVID-19. Whole-study context: Sample material is recorded as cDNA or gDNA derived from T cells, B-cell-depleted T cells, or PBMCs.

CDR3 length: 15 residues. Deletions cut 4 bases from V and 4 bases from J, with 14 bases between. Germline CDR1 and CDR2: LNHDA and SQIVND (reference sequence). Sequencing used immunoSEQ multiplex PCR; TCRdb keeps in-frame clones, though not all of them. The sample lists about 230,000 clones; under 90% were seen once. This rearrangement joins TRBV19 to TRBJ2-1, with D uncertain. Sequencing was carried out using PBMCs or T cells enriched from blood (not recorded which). The receptor comes from a woman aged 25 to 39 with acute COVID-19. The CDR3 protein is CASSRRLEIYNEQFF. The CDR3 nucleotides read TGTGCCAGTAGTAGGAGACTGGAAATATACAATGAGCAGTTCTTC.